This is a list of T cell receptor beta chains from one sample in a study of T cells in Graves' hyperthyroidism and ophthalmopathy. TCRdb independently ran MiXCR on the multiplex PCR reads; one entry per CDR3 protein. The table lists about 380,000 distinct CDR3 sequences, approximately 17% of them singletons. The sequenced material came from blood. These receptors were collected from a man aged 18 to 30 with Graves' ophthalmopathy. The CDR3 runs from the conserved cysteine through the conserved F or W. Fields, in order: V gene, D gene, J gene, clone size, CDR3 protein, CDR3 DNA. A D gene is named only where the DNA matches it firmly. Clone size is not always given. Where it is, it says once, few, many or a class for expanded clones.

V gene: TRBV19; D gene: .; J gene: TRBJ1-5; clone size: .; CDR3 protein: CASTWGTGSNQPQHF; CDR3 DNA: TGTGCCAGTACCTGGGGGACCGGAAGCAATCAGCCCCAGCATTTT
V gene: TRBV3-1; D gene: .; J gene: TRBJ2-3; clone size: many; CDR3 protein: CASSQGTFGRDTQYF; CDR3 DNA: TGTGCCAGCAGCCAGGGAACTTTTGGTCGAGATACGCAGTATTTT
V gene: TRBV9; D gene: .; J gene: TRBJ2-3; clone size: .; CDR3 protein: CASSDRTGGTDTQYF; CDR3 DNA: TGTGCCAGCAGCGATCGAACAGGCGGCACAGATACGCAGTATTTT
V gene: TRBV2; D gene: .; J gene: TRBJ1-5; clone size: many; CDR3 protein: CASSAVYNQPQHF; CDR3 DNA: TGTGCCAGCAGTGCGGTGTACAATCAGCCCCAGCATTTT
V gene: TRBV24-1; D gene: .; J gene: TRBJ1-2; clone size: many; CDR3 protein: CATSEGPNYGYTF; CDR3 DNA: TGTGCCACCAGTGAAGGACCTAACTATGGCTACACCTTC
V gene: TRBV4-1; D gene: .; J gene: TRBJ2-3; clone size: .; CDR3 protein: CASSQDLYPGDTQYF; CDR3 DNA: TGCGCCAGCAGCCAAGATCTCTATCCGGGGGATACGCAGTATTTT
V gene: TRBV11-1; D gene: .; J gene: TRBJ2-7; clone size: many; CDR3 protein: CASSSPTSGTYEQYF; CDR3 DNA: TGTGCCAGCAGCTCGCCCACGTCCGGGACCTACGAGCAGTACTTC
V gene: TRBV6-1; D gene: .; J gene: TRBJ1-4; clone size: many; CDR3 protein: CASFRDGNEKLFF; CDR3 DNA: TGTGCCAGCTTTCGCGACGGAAATGAAAAACTGTTTTTT
V gene: TRBV6-5; D gene: .; J gene: TRBJ2-7; clone size: few; CDR3 protein: CASSYSFGSEQYF; CDR3 DNA: TGTGCCAGCAGTTACTCCTTCGGTTCCGAGCAGTACTTC
V gene: TRBV3-1; D gene: .; J gene: TRBJ1-2; clone size: few; CDR3 protein: CASSQVTPNYQRTHRGYGYTF; CDR3 DNA: TGTGCCAGCAGCCAAGTGACCCCTAATTATCAACGGACCCATCGTGGCTATGGCTACACCTTC
V gene: TRBV5-1; D gene: TRBD1; J gene: TRBJ1-1; clone size: many; CDR3 protein: CASSFQGAYTEAFF; CDR3 DNA: TGCGCCAGCAGCTTTCAGGGGGCTTACACTGAAGCTTTCTTT
V gene: TRBV5-6; D gene: .; J gene: TRBJ1-3; clone size: .; CDR3 protein: CASSVWISGNTIYF; CDR3 DNA: TGTGCCAGCAGCGTGTGGATTTCTGGAAACACCATATATTTT
V gene: TRBV28; D gene: TRBD1; J gene: TRBJ1-5; clone size: many; CDR3 protein: CASTLTGTNQPQHF; CDR3 DNA: TGTGCCAGCACCCTGACAGGGACTAATCAGCCCCAGCATTTT
V gene: TRBV24-1; D gene: TRBD2; J gene: TRBJ2-5; clone size: many; CDR3 protein: CATSDPGLAGKETQYF; CDR3 DNA: TGTGCCACCAGTGATCCGGGACTAGCGGGGAAGGAGACCCAGTACTTC
V gene: TRBV15; D gene: .; J gene: TRBJ1-4; clone size: few; CDR3 protein: CATSGASKGFEKLFF; CDR3 DNA: TGTGCCACCAGCGGAGCGAGTAAAGGATTCGAAAAACTGTTTTTT
V gene: TRBV6-5; D gene: TRBD2; J gene: TRBJ2-7; clone size: many; CDR3 protein: CASSYRGERDGEYF; CDR3 DNA: TGTGCCAGCAGTTACCGAGGAGAGCGGGACGGCGAGTACTTC
V gene: TRBV27; D gene: .; J gene: TRBJ2-7; clone size: .; CDR3 protein: CASSTGDRSYEQYF; CDR3 DNA: TGTGCCAGCAGTACTGGGGACCGATCCTACGAGCAGTACTTC
V gene: TRBV9; D gene: TRBD2; J gene: TRBJ2-1; clone size: .; CDR3 protein: CASSLSGGAPPEQFF; CDR3 DNA: TGTGCCAGCAGCCTCAGCGGGGGGGCCCCCCCCGAGCAGTTCTTC
V gene: TRBV12-3/TRBV12-4; D gene: .; J gene: TRBJ2-1; clone size: many; CDR3 protein: CASSLSENPNEQFF; CDR3 DNA: TGTGCCAGCAGTTTATCCGAGAACCCCAATGAGCAGTTCTTC
V gene: TRBV20-1; D gene: .; J gene: TRBJ2-1; clone size: many; CDR3 protein: CSASLRALYNEQFF; CDR3 DNA: TGCAGTGCATCACTGAGGGCCCTCTACAATGAGCAGTTCTTC
V gene: TRBV6-2/TRBV6-3; D gene: .; J gene: TRBJ2-7; clone size: few; CDR3 protein: CASSASGNSLYEQYF; CDR3 DNA: TGTGCCAGCAGTGCCTCAGGAAATTCTCTTTACGAGCAGTACTTC
V gene: TRBV5-1; D gene: TRBD1; J gene: TRBJ2-7; clone size: many; CDR3 protein: CASSWDSSYEQYF; CDR3 DNA: TGCGCCAGCAGCTGGGACAGCTCCTACGAGCAGTACTTC
V gene: TRBV6-5; D gene: .; J gene: TRBJ1-2; clone size: .; CDR3 protein: CASSYGRADGYTF; CDR3 DNA: TGTGCCAGCAGTTACGGACGCGCCGATGGCTACACCTTC
V gene: TRBV28; D gene: TRBD2; J gene: TRBJ2-1; clone size: many; CDR3 protein: CASRPTGTTKYNEQFF; CDR3 DNA: TGTGCCAGCAGACCCACCGGGACTACTAAGTACAATGAGCAGTTCTTC
V gene: TRBV6-5; D gene: .; J gene: TRBJ1-1; clone size: few; CDR3 protein: CASTDSGNTEAFF; CDR3 DNA: TGTGCCAGCACCGATTCAGGGAACACTGAAGCTTTCTTT
V gene: TRBV5-1; D gene: .; J gene: TRBJ1-2; clone size: many; CDR3 protein: CASMGGPHGYTF; CDR3 DNA: TGCGCCAGCATGGGGGGGCCCCATGGCTACACCTTC
V gene: TRBV2; D gene: TRBD2; J gene: TRBJ2-1; clone size: many; CDR3 protein: CASRKTSGGATEQFF; CDR3 DNA: TGTGCCAGCAGAAAAACTAGCGGGGGGGCCACTGAGCAGTTCTTC
V gene: TRBV7-8; D gene: .; J gene: TRBJ1-5; clone size: many; CDR3 protein: CASSSLGQSYQPQHF; CDR3 DNA: TGTGCCAGCAGCTCCCTCGGGCAGAGCTATCAGCCCCAGCATTTT
V gene: TRBV7-2; D gene: .; J gene: TRBJ2-5; clone size: many; CDR3 protein: CASSLAGSGETQYF; CDR3 DNA: TGTGCCAGCAGCTTAGCCGGAAGTGGAGAGACCCAGTACTTC
V gene: TRBV6-5; D gene: TRBD1; J gene: TRBJ2-7; clone size: many; CDR3 protein: CASSYSETGVNYEQYF; CDR3 DNA: TGTGCCAGCAGTTACTCGGAGACAGGGGTGAACTACGAGCAGTACTTC
V gene: TRBV7-3; D gene: .; J gene: TRBJ2-5; clone size: .; CDR3 protein: CASSLIWSQETQYF; CDR3 DNA: TGTGCCAGCAGCTTAATCTGGTCTCAAGAGACCCAGTACTTC
V gene: TRBV20-1; D gene: .; J gene: TRBJ2-6; clone size: few; CDR3 protein: CSARAGISGANVLTF; CDR3 DNA: TGCAGTGCTAGGGCGGGGATCTCCGGGGCCAACGTCCTGACTTTC
V gene: TRBV6-2/TRBV6-3; D gene: .; J gene: TRBJ2-3; clone size: few; CDR3 protein: CASRPGTTSTDTQYF; CDR3 DNA: TGTGCCAGCAGACCCGGGACCACTAGCACAGATACGCAGTATTTT
V gene: TRBV7-2; D gene: .; J gene: TRBJ2-7; clone size: many; CDR3 protein: CASSYTGTGSYEQYF; CDR3 DNA: TGTGCCAGCAGCTATACCGGGACGGGGTCCTACGAGCAGTACTTC
V gene: TRBV6-5; D gene: .; J gene: TRBJ1-2; clone size: many; CDR3 protein: CASSSSGSPYGYTF; CDR3 DNA: TGTGCCAGCAGTTCCTCCGGCTCCCCTTATGGCTACACCTTC
V gene: TRBV2; D gene: .; J gene: TRBJ1-5; clone size: many; CDR3 protein: CASSDGGQPQHF; CDR3 DNA: TGTGCCAGCAGTGACGGAGGACAGCCCCAGCATTTT
V gene: TRBV27; D gene: .; J gene: TRBJ1-5; clone size: many; CDR3 protein: CASSPSLWGRGDQPQHF; CDR3 DNA: TGTGCCAGCAGCCCTAGTCTATGGGGCCGCGGAGATCAGCCCCAGCATTTT
V gene: TRBV5-1; D gene: .; J gene: TRBJ1-6; clone size: few; CDR3 protein: CASSLQPDENSPLHF; CDR3 DNA: TGCGCCAGCAGCTTACAGCCGGATGAAAATTCACCCCTCCACTTT
V gene: TRBV24-1; D gene: TRBD1; J gene: TRBJ2-1; clone size: .; CDR3 protein: CATSDFSGTGHSSKVYNEQFF; CDR3 DNA: TGTGCCACCAGTGATTTTTCTGGGACAGGGCACTCGTCTAAGGTCTACAATGAGCAGTTCTTC
V gene: TRBV5-5; D gene: .; J gene: TRBJ1-1; clone size: many; CDR3 protein: CASRRTVGTEAFF; CDR3 DNA: TGTGCCAGCAGAAGAACAGTAGGCACTGAAGCTTTCTTT
V gene: TRBV20-1; D gene: .; J gene: TRBJ2-7; clone size: .; CDR3 protein: CSARERSRASYEQYF; CDR3 DNA: TGCAGTGCTAGAGAACGGAGCCGGGCCTCCTACGAGCAGTACTTC
V gene: TRBV18; D gene: .; J gene: TRBJ1-3; clone size: many; CDR3 protein: CASSTYRDNTIYF; CDR3 DNA: TGTGCCAGCTCAACCTACAGGGACAACACCATATATTTT
V gene: TRBV19; D gene: .; J gene: TRBJ1-5; clone size: many; CDR3 protein: CASSTQGDQPQHF; CDR3 DNA: TGTGCCAGTAGTACCCAGGGAGATCAGCCCCAGCATTTT
V gene: TRBV12-3/TRBV12-4; D gene: .; J gene: TRBJ2-7; clone size: many; CDR3 protein: CASSRRGEGAYEQYF; CDR3 DNA: TGTGCCAGCAGTAGGAGGGGAGAGGGAGCCTACGAGCAGTACTTC